What follows is one T cell receptor (beta chain) and its context. The clone's antigen remains unknown. It has no much larger one-base neighbor in the sample; base qualities were not kept. Preparation of the library involved the immunoSEQ multiplex PCR assay. A mixture of 60 forward primers for TCR Vbeta segments and 13 reverse primers for TCR Jbeta segments was used in the multiplex PCR. The CDR3 region of rearranged TCR beta genes was amplified from genomic DNA by a multiplex PCR assay. Amplified TCR beta libraries were sequenced as 87-base-pair reads on the Illumina HiSeq System. The authors' analysis ran thus. Across the 640 or so repertoires, a later analysis counted roughly 84 million unique TCR beta chains, 8.5 million to 12 million of which were shared by at least two donors. Raw reads were error-corrected and collapsed into unique sequences by a nearest-neighbor algorithm in which closely related sequences were merged to remove PCR and sequencing errors. Alignment of CDR3 sequences to IMGT reference sequences was used to assign V, D and J gene segments. For a sequence to be retained, a match of at least six nucleotides was required to both a V gene segment and a J gene segment. Rearrangements were called productive when the CDR3 lacked stop codons and stayed in frame with V and J; all others were non-productive. Following IMGT convention, CDR3 was defined as the stretch from the second conserved V-encoded cysteine up to the conserved J-encoded phenylalanine. The earlier analysis of some 550 of the donors excluded any sequence lacking an unambiguous match to a single V gene segment. An earlier analysis of under 750 of the donors called V segments functional above 56.7% productive rearrangements and segregating when the between-donor standard deviation exceeded 5%. A statistical classification framework was built for diagnosing cytomegalovirus status from the catalog of TCR beta chain sequences. V and J gene assignment, in a later analysis, came from comparing TCR nucleotide sequences with IMGT/GENE-DB human TR gene sequences. Using the TCRdist pipeline, a later analysis assigned CDR3 sequences along with most-parsimonious VDJ recombination scenarios. In a later analysis, each TCR beta chain was defined by its CDR3 amino acid sequence together with its V-gene family, and reads without a unique V-gene family were excluded. In a later analysis, nearly 600 highly shared, low-generation-probability nucleotide sequences were removed to address suspected cross-contamination and a sequencing artifact. For each public chain, a later analysis derived a clonal expansion index from normalized ranks of inferred template counts within each repertoire. In a later analysis, generation probabilities were computed using a VDJ recombination model fitted to out-of-frame rearrangements, and the results were checked against IGoR. A later analysis scored TCR-TCR, TCR-HLA and TCR-CMV co-occurrence with hypergeometric tests, applying a repertoire-size bias correction to TCR pairs. To estimate false discovery rates, a later analysis permuted the HLA or CMV assignments 20 times. A later analysis grouped co-occurring TCRs with DBSCAN, adding TCRdist sequence similarity when clustering within HLA-allele-positive subsets. For co-occurrence clustering, repertoires with fewer than 30,000 or more than 120,000 public chains were excluded, along with a handful of repertoires with anomalous nucleotide sharing. TCRdb re-hosts the immuneACCESS table, in-frame sequences only. Its copies lack some clones; in the studies checked, an unresolved V gene accounts for under half of them, and the cause for the rest is not known. That table gives V, J and clone size, and the DNA gave D and trimming. The table for this sample lists about 98,000 clones; about 81% of them were counted only once. 1.4% of the sample is in the top ten clones.

Counted from cysteine to phenylalanine, this CDR3 has 14 amino acids. The entry retains the CDR3 DNA only, 42 bases that are in frame from base 1. For this chain, trimming is 6 bases at the V end and 7 bases at the J end, and the number of junction bases without a gene match is 7. Taken from the germline V gene, the CDR1 and CDR2 loops are MNHNS and SASEGT. In total, just over 650 healthy bone marrow donors made up the cohort. All cohort members were sampled while nominally healthy, although unrecorded immune exposures were likely present. The donor was CMV seronegative and was included in the group of under 450 seronegative cohort members. Every donor gave a peripheral blood sample, and the peripheral blood mononuclear cells from that sample were used for TCR beta sequencing. The Qiagen DNeasy Blood Extraction Kit was used to extract genomic DNA from the blood cell samples. This sample is part of a study of cytomegalovirus exposure and HLA in healthy donors (dated by TCRdb to the late 2010s). Study-wide context: An earlier analysis of approximately 590 of the donors reported 276 Gb of sequence data and 100 million to 130 million unique TCR beta sequences from about 180 million T cells. An early release that covered roughly 600 HLA-typed donors contained approximately 300 gigabases of sequencing data and 85 million to 100 million unique TCR sequences. Of the 350 to 450 genotyped donors, over 65% fell in the genetic ancestry cluster associated with self-reported Caucasian donors. The study was designed to test whether signatures of past pathogen exposure could be identified by cataloging public T cell receptors. The study used immunosequencing to profile the T cell repertoires of more than 650 subjects and linked those repertoires to cytomegalovirus serostatus. Besides the first cohort of about 730 subjects, a separate validation cohort made up of about 120 different subjects was used. High-throughput TCR immunosequencing, statistical association of individual TCRs with disease status, and machine learning were combined to predict cytomegalovirus infection status. A later analysis re-examined previously published TCR beta repertoires from just over 650 donors and added high-resolution HLA genotyping to investigate patterns of TCR occurrence. In the later analysis, no new phenotypic data were used to find candidate immune exposures; instead, reliance was placed on TCR beta sequences and their occurrence across donors. An earlier analysis of about 600 of the donors used high-throughput TCR beta sequencing to judge whether each TCR beta V gene segment behaved as functional or pseudogenic. Donor age, sex, ethnicity and CMV serostatus were compiled alongside the repertoire data. Genome-wide SNP genotypes for about 60% of the roughly 700 donors were used in a later genetic analysis, which treated that subset as a discovery cohort. Every discovery cohort repertoire had been produced on one sequencing platform. HLA typing included class I and class II loci at four-digit resolution. The number of donors typed differed by locus, with 629-630 for A, B, C, DRB1 and DQB1, roughly 520 for DQA1, 606 for DPA1, and around 460 for DPB1. Four or five DR-DQ haplotypes were handled as single units for association and clustering because linkage in the cohort was strong. Among some 400 genotyped donors of the cohort, an average of about 220,000 unique TCR beta nucleotide sequences was sequenced per donor, of which roughly 17% were non-productive. Overall study results and their limits: According to a later analysis, parvovirus B19, influenza, CMV and Epstein-Barr virus appeared linked to several top co-occurrence clusters. In an earlier analysis of 587 of the donors, most TCR beta V segments appeared in productive rearrangements about 87% or about 30% of the time, broadly matching IMGT annotations. The study listed over 150 TCR beta chains as associated with cytomegalovirus. Because HLA typing was missing for some donors at each locus, association tests included only the typed subset. Correlated functional status among segregating V segments might be attributable to linkage disequilibrium, but an unknown experimental factor could not be ruled out. Some IMGT-functional V segments, including TRBV6-2 and TRBV6-3, could not be distinguished by the 87-base-pair reads and were therefore excluded. A further reported finding was that TCR beta sequences accurately predicted the HLA-A and HLA-B alleles for most subjects in the first cohort. About 17 rarely observed V segments, including chromosome 9 orphons, were excluded from the earlier analysis of about 600 of the donors because counts were too low. Most TCR sequences were observed very rarely across donors, whereas some public TCRs were present in many individuals. Assigning TCR associations to individual alleles was difficult when HLA alleles, especially DR and DQ, strongly co-occurred. Specific HLA alleles were associated with 15,000 to 20,000 TCR beta sequences at a false discovery rate of 0.05 in a later analysis. A later analysis found that TCR association rates varied across HLA loci, with DRB1 alleles showing the most associated TCRs and HLA-C alleles the fewest. The cohort was sequenced for TCR beta chains only, and without alpha or paired-chain data the features that could be detected were limited. The authors suggested that the approach could potentially be extended to other disease states and immunological phenotypes. In a later analysis, most CMV-associated TCR beta chains were found to appear HLA-restricted, with HLA associations seemingly driven largely by CMV exposure. CMV serostatus was the only immune exposure information available for the cohort. A later analysis found that HLA-associated TCR beta chains were more clonally expanded and had lower generation probabilities than equally common non-associated chains. In vitro tests confirmed that a few of the cytomegalovirus-associated TCR beta chains recognize cytomegalovirus antigens. A later genetic analysis associated a missense DCLRE1C variant with V-gene and J-gene trimming of TCR beta chains, and an independent cohort replicated the association. A cluster of highly shared sequence variants was judged likely to be a technical artifact of the sequencing pipeline. Compared with the roughly 700-donor mean, donors in an Asian-associated ancestry cluster had fewer N-insertions in productive TCRs, according to a later genetic analysis. Roughly uniform sequencing depth across donors was assumed in presence/absence analyses, although this assumption may not hold. The classifier was reported to diagnose cytomegalovirus status with high specificity and sensitivity in both the original and validation cohorts.

Sequenced material: PBMCs. The sequence links TRBV6-1 to TRBJ1-5; 9 of the junction bases match TRBD1. This clonotype originated in a man aged 35-49 years in good health and CMV-seronegative. The CDR3 in this case is CASSAQGAGQPQHF. The DNA is as follows: TGTGCCAGCAGCGCACAGGGGGCCGGGCAGCCCCAGCATTTT.